The 21 T cell receptor beta chains in this list originate from one sample, sequenced in a study of lymphopenia after photon versus proton radiotherapy. Assay used: immunoSEQ multiplex PCR; TCRdb lists only in-frame clones, some missing. The data contain about 30,000 clones, 87% of them seen just once; the ten biggest clones take up around 47%. Material: peripheral blood, obtained from a patient treated with proton-based radiotherapy. The receptors come from a woman aged 55-70 years with cholangiocarcinoma. Some clones in this sample may be carry-over from other donors' samples.

This clone was recorded only once. The chain joins TRBV5-4 to TRBJ2-4, with 13 nucleotides matching TRBD2. This CDR3 is 14 amino acids long. Per the germline V gene, CDR1 is SGHNT and CDR2 is YYREEE (reference sequence). The V and J ends lost 3 bases and 8 bases, in that order; junction bases with no gene match: 2. This CDR3 is CASSSGLAGDIQYF. CDR3 nucleotides: TGTGCCAGCAGCTCCGGACTAGCGGGAGACATTCAGTACTTC.

The chain recombines TRBV11-2 with TRBJ2-7; TRBD2 is a possible D gene (7 bases). CDR3 length: 15 residues. Per the germline V gene, CDR1 is SGHAT and CDR2 is FQNNGV. Trimming took off 7 bases at V and 2 bases at J, with 18 bases between the two ends. Written as DNA, the CDR3 is TGTGCCAGCAATCTCAGGGGAGGGATCACCTACGAGCAGTACTTC. This gives the protein CASNLRGGITYEQYF.

This rearrangement joins TRBV2 to TRBJ2-2; D not resolved. CDR3 length equals 12 residues. The germline gives CDR1 SNHLY, CDR2 FYNNEI. V lost 6 bases to trimming and J lost 2 bases, with 4 bases between them. DNA for the CDR3: TGTGCCAGCAGGAAAAACACCGGGGAGCTGTTTTTT. This codes for CASRKNTGELFF.

The chain employs TRBV6-5 and TRBJ2-6; tentative D call: TRBD1 (5 bases). The CDR3 extends over 15 amino acids. Germline CDR1 and CDR2: MNHEY and SVGAGI. Trimming pared 7 bases from V and 2 bases from J, leaving 12 bases between. The CDR3 region is CASNLGAAGANVLTF. CDR3 nucleotide sequence: TGTGCCAGCAACCTAGGGGCGGCTGGGGCCAACGTCCTGACTTTC.

The chain uses TRBV27 and TRBJ2-2; D may be TRBD1 (6 bases). V dropped 5 bases and J dropped 4 bases, with 14 bases sitting between them. Germline CDR1 is MNHEY and CDR2 is SMNVEV (reference sequence). This CDR3 spans 15 amino acids. CDR3 in DNA: TGTGCCAGCAGTCGACAGGCAGGCCTCACCGGGGAGCTGTTTTTT. This gives the protein CASSRQAGLTGELFF.

The CDR3 bases are TGTGCCAGCAGCTCGAGCGGAGGGGCTAGCGGCACAGATACGCAGTATTTT. This translates into CASSSSGGASGTDTQYF. The rearrangement links TRBV9 to TRBJ2-3, with D tentatively TRBD2 (6 bases). Trimming removed 4 bases from V and 1 base from J, with 19 bases in between. The CDR3 covers 17 residues. In germline, CDR1 is SGDLS, CDR2 YYNGEE.

The gene calls are TRBV10-3 and TRBJ1-2, with D hard to call. The V end lost 3 bases, the J end lost 5 bases, and 13 bases lay between the germline ends. Per germline, CDR1 ENHRY and CDR2 SYGVKD. This CDR3 comprises 14 residues. Here the CDR3 reads CAISEVGRGYGYTF. The CDR3 DNA follows: TGTGCCATCAGTGAAGTAGGTCGCGGGTATGGCTACACCTTC.

The V call is TRBV7-9, the J call TRBJ2-1, with D possibly matching TRBD2 (7 bases). Germline CDR1 SEHNR, CDR2 FQNEAQ (reference sequence). V was clipped by 1 base and J by 8 bases, with 15 bases between them. CDR3 length: 15 amino acids. Here the CDR3 reads CASSLVGGASDEQFF. The CDR3 region has the DNA TGTGCCAGCAGCTTAGTTGGGGGGGCAAGCGATGAGCAGTTCTTC.

This sequence joins TRBV7-7 and TRBJ2-3, with a weak D call TRBD2 (5 bases). Germline V lookup: CDR1 SSHAT, CDR2 FNYEAQ (reference sequence). The ends were cut back, 3 bases at V and 6 bases at J, with 13 bases in the middle. The CDR3 length is 14 residues. For the CDR3, the DNA is TGTGCCAGCAGCTTCGGTGGGAGTGGTGATACGCAGTATTTT. Its protein product is CASSFGGSGDTQYF.

This chain joins TRBV18 and TRBJ1-4; no firm D call. Germline CDR1 KGHSH, CDR2 LQKENI. With 8 bases removed from V and 5 bases from J, the gap between germline ends came to 9 bases. This CDR3 spans 12 amino acids. CDR3 sequence reads: CASVASNEKLFF. For the CDR3, the DNA is TGTGCCAGCGTAGCATCGAATGAAAAACTGTTTTTT.

J is TRBJ2-1 and V is TRBV18, with D possibly being TRBD1 (5 bases). Germline assignment: CDR1 KGHSH and CDR2 LQKENI. The V end was cut by 5 bases, the J end by 0 bases, with 14 bases between. There are 16 residues in the CDR3. The CDR3 loop is CASSSQVPSSYNEQFF. Written as DNA, the CDR3 is TGTGCCAGCTCATCACAGGTTCCCAGCTCCTACAATGAGCAGTTCTTC.

This chain links TRBV6-5 with TRBJ2-1, with 7 bases fitting TRBD2. CDR1 and CDR2 (germline): MNHEY, SVGAGI. V shed 6 bases and J 14 bases; nucleotides not matched to a gene: 7. The CDR3 consists of 11 residues. Written as DNA, the CDR3 is TGTGCCAGCAGCAACGGGGGGAATGAGTTCTTC. The encoded protein is CASSNGGNEFF.

The CDR3 DNA follows: TGTGCCAGCAGTTACTCTGGGAGCTCGTACGAGCAGTACTTC. This encodes CASSYSGSSYEQYF. The chain links TRBV6-6 to TRBJ2-5; D is perhaps TRBD2 (5 bases). The J call is in doubt because the DNA end fits TRBJ2-7 better. The CDR3 length is 14 residues. CDR1 is MNHNY, CDR2 SVGAGI, per germline (reference sequence).

This sequence joins TRBV18 and TRBJ2-5; D gene uncertain. V shed 1 base and J shed 2 bases, with 5 bases lying between them. This CDR3 region has 13 residues. CDR1 and CDR2 (germline): KGHSH, LQKENI. DNA for the CDR3: TGTGCCAGCTCACCACAGTTGCAAGAGACCCAGTACTTC. Translating gives CASSPQLQETQYF.

The chain carries TRBV30 and TRBJ2-5, with D uncertain. CDR3 length equals 12 residues. CDR1 is GTSNPN and CDR2 is SVGIG in the germline V gene (reference sequence). V was cut by 7 bases and J by 3 bases, with 12 bases left in between. CDR3 bases: TGTGCCTCCAATTCGGGTGAAGAGACCCAGTACTTC. Its translation: CASNSGEETQYF. The entire variable domain, with the rest obtained from reference TRBV30 and TRBJ2-5, is as follows: SQTIHQWPATLVQPVGSPLSLECTVEGTSNPNLYWYRQAAGRGLQLLFYSVGIGQISSEVPQNLSASRPQDRQFILSSKKLLLSDSGFYLCASNSGEETQYFGPGTRLLVL.

This chain connects TRBV7-8 to TRBJ2-5; unclear D gene. The CDR3 has 13 residues. V was pared by 2 bases and J by 5 bases, with 9 bases between. Germline CDR1 reads SGHVS; CDR2 reads FQNEAQ. DNA of the CDR3: TGTGCCAGCAGCTTACTTGGTTTGGAGACCCAGTACTTC. This translates into CASSLLGLETQYF.

A few counts support this clone. The rearrangement joins TRBV2 to TRBJ1-5; 8 bases are shared with TRBD1. The CDR3 contains 14 residues. CDR1 and CDR2 from the germline V gene are SNHLY and FYNNEI. With V trimmed by 6 bases and J by 5 bases, 6 bases remained unmatched. The CDR3 nucleotides are TGTGCCAGCAGCCCGACAGGGGAGGATCAGCCCCAGCATTTT. Translated, it gives CASSPTGEDQPQHF.

The CDR3 DNA is TGTGCCTGGAGTATGGACTACACAGATACGCAGTATTTT. Protein: CAWSMDYTDTQYF. This sequence joins TRBV30 and TRBJ2-3; TRBD2 might be the D (6 bases). V lost 2 bases and J 2 bases, leaving 8 bases between the germline ends. The CDR3 extends over 13 amino acids. The V gene's germline CDR1 is GTSNPN and CDR2 SVGIG (reference sequence).

J is TRBJ2-1 and V is TRBV7-2; 9 bases agree with TRBD2. CDR1 is SGHTA and CDR2 is FQGNSA in the germline V gene. Unmatched junction bases numbered 10, after V lost 1 base and J lost 0 bases. This CDR3 has 19 amino acids. CDR3 residues: CASSLGVSGRRRSYNEQFF. CDR3 nucleotides: TGTGCCAGCAGCTTAGGGGTTAGCGGGAGAAGACGCTCCTACAATGAGCAGTTCTTC.

This chain connects TRBV5-1 to TRBJ2-3, with D possibly matching TRBD1 (5 bases). Germline V lookup: CDR1 SGHRS, CDR2 YFSETQ. The length of the CDR3 is 15 residues. V was cut by 0 bases and J by 5 bases, with 13 bases left in between. CDR3 DNA: TGCGCCAGCAGCTTGGAGCAGGGCGGTGGAGATACGCAGTATTTT. Translating gives CASSLEQGGGDTQYF.

The chain recombines TRBV7-9 with TRBJ2-5; the D call may be TRBD1 or TRBD2 (5 bases each). V was cut by 2 bases and J by 0 bases, with 16 bases left in between. In germline, CDR1 is SEHNR, CDR2 FQNEAQ (reference sequence). The CDR3 length is 17 residues. Here the CDR3 reads CASSLSGTWGYQETQYF. The CDR3 DNA sequence: TGTGCCAGCAGCTTATCCGGGACCTGGGGGTACCAAGAGACCCAGTACTTC. The whole variable domain, remainder taken from reference TRBV7-9 and TRBJ2-5, is DTGVSQNPRHKITKRGQNVTFRCDPISEHNRLYWYRQTLGQGPEFLTYFQNEAQLEKSRLLSDRFSAERPKGSFSTLEIQRTEQGDSAMYLCASSLSGTWGYQETQYFGPGTRLLVL.